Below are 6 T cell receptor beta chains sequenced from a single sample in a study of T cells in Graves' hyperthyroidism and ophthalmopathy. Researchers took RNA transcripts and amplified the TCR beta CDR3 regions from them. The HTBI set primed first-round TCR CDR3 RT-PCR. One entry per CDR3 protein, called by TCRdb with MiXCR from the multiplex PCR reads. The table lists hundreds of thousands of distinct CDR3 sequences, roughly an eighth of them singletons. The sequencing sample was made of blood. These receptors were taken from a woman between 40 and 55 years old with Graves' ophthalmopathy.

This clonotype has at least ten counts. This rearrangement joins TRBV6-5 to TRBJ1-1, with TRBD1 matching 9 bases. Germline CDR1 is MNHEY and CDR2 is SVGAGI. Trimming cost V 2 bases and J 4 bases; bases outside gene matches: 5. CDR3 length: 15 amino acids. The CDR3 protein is CASSYQTGGTTEAFF. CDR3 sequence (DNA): TGTGCCAGCAGTTACCAGACAGGGGGGACCACTGAAGCTTTCTTT.

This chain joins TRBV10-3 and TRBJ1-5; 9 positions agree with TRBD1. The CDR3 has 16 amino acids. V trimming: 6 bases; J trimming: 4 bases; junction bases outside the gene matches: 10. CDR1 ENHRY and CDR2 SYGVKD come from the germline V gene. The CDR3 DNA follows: TGTGCCATCAGCGCCGTGGACAGGGGAGGAAATCAGCCCCAGCATTTT. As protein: CAISAVDRGGNQPQHF.

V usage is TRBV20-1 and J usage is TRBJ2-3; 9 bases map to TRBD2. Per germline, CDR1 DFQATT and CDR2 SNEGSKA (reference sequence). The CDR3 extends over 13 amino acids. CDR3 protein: CSLRTSDADTQYF. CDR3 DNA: TGCAGCCTACGGACTAGCGATGCAGATACGCAGTATTTT.

The CDR3: CASSLAEEGEQYF. In DNA form, the CDR3 reads TGTGCCAGCAGTTTAGCGGAGGAGGGCGAGCAGTACTTC. J is TRBJ2-7 and V is TRBV12-3 or TRBV12-4, with a possible D match to TRBD2 (6 bases). This CDR3 spans 13 amino acids. Trimming removed 0 bases from V and 6 bases from J, with 9 bases in between.

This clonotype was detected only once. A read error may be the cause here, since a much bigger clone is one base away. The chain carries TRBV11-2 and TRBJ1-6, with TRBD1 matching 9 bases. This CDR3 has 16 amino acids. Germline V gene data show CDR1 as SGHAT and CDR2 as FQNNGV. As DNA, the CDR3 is TGTGGCAGCAGCTTAGATCGGGACAGGGTCCATTCACCCCTCCACTTT. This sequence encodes CGSSLDRDRVHSPLHF. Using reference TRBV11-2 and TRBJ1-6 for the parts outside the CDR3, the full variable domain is EAGVAQSPRYKIIEKRQSVAFWCNPISGHATLYWYQQILGQGPKLLIQFQNNGVVDDSQLPKDRFSAERLKGVDSTLKIQPAKLEDSAVYLCGSSLDRDRVHSPLHFGNGTRLTVT.

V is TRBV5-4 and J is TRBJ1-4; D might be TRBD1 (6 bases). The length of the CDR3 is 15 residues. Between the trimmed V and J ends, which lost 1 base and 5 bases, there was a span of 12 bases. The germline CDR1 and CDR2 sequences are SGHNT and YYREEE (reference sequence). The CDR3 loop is CASSLKQGLNEKLFF. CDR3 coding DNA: TGTGCCAGCAGCTTGAAGCAGGGGTTGAATGAAAAACTGTTTTTT.